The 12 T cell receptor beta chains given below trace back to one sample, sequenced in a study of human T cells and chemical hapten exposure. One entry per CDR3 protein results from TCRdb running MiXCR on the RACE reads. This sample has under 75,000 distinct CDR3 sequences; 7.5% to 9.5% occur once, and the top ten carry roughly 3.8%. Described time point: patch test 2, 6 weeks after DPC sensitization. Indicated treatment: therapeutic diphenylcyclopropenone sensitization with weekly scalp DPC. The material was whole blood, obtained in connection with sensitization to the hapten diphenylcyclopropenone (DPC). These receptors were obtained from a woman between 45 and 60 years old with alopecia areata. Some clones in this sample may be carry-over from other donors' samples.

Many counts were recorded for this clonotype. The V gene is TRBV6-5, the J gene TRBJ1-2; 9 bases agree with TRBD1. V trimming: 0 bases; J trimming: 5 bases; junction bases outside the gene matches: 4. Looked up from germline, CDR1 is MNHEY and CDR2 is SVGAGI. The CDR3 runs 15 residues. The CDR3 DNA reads TGTGCCAGCAGTTACTCGGGAGGACAGGGGTATGGCTACACCTTC. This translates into CASSYSGGQGYGYTF.

The CDR3 reads CASGPPNNYGYTF. Written as DNA, the CDR3 is TGTGCCAGCGGCCCCCCAAATAACTATGGCTACACCTTC. The genes are TRBV7-2 and TRBJ1-2; D gene uncertain. Germline V gene sequence: CDR1 SGHTA, CDR2 FQGNSA. V gave up 8 bases and J gave up 1 base, with 11 bases separating them. This CDR3 is 13 amino acids long. The full variable domain, in which reference TRBV7-2 and TRBJ1-2 provide the parts outside the CDR3, is GAGVSQSPSNKVTEKGKDVELRCDPISGHTALYWYRQSLGQGLEFLIYFQGNSAPDKSGLPSDRFSAERTGGSVSTLTIQRTQQEDSAVYLCASGPPNNYGYTFGSGTRLTVV.

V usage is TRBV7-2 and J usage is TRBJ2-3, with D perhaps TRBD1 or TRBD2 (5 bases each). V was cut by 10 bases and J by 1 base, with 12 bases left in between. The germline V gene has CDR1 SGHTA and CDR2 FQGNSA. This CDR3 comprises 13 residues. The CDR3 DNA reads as TGTGCCACGGCGAGAGGGGGCACAGATACGCAGTATTTT. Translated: CATARGGTDTQYF.

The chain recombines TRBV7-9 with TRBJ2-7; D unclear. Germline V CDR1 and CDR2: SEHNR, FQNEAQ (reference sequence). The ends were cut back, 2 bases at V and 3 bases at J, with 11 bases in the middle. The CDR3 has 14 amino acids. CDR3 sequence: CASSLPGRYYEQYF. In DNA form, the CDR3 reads TGTGCCAGCAGCTTACCAGGACGCTACTACGAGCAGTACTTC.

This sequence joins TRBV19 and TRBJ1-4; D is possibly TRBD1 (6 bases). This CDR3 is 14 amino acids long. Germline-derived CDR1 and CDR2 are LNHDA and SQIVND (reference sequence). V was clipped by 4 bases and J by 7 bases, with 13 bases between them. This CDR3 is CASSTQGRGEKLFF. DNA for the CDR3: TGTGCCAGTAGTACGCAGGGGAGGGGTGAAAAACTGTTTTTT.

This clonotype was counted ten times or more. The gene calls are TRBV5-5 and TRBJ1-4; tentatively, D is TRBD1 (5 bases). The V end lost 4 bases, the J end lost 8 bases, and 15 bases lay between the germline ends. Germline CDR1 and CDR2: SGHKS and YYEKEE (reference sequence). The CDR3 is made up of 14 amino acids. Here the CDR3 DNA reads TGTGCCAGCAGCATTCCCGGGGGGACCGAAAAACTGTTTTTT. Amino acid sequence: CASSIPGGTEKLFF.

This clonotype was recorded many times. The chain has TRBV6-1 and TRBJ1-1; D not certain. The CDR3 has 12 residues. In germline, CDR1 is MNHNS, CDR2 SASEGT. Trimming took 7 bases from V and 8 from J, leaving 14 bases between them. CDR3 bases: TGTGCCAGCATTACCCCCGGGAGGGAAGCTTTCTTT. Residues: CASITPGREAFF.

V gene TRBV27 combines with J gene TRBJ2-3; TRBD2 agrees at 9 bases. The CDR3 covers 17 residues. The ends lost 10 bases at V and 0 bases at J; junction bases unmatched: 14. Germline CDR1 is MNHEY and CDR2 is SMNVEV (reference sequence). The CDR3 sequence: CATFLAGPRRSTDTQYF. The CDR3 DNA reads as TGTGCCACTTTCCTAGCGGGACCGCGGCGCAGCACAGATACGCAGTATTTT.

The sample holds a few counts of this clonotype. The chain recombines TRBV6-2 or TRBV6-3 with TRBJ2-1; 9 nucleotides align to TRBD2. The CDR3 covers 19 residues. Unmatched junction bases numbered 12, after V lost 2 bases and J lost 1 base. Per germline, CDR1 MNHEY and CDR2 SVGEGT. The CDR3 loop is CASSYSASGTQSSYNEQFF. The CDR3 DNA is TGTGCCAGCAGTTACAGCGCTAGCGGGACTCAAAGTTCCTACAATGAGCAGTTCTTC.

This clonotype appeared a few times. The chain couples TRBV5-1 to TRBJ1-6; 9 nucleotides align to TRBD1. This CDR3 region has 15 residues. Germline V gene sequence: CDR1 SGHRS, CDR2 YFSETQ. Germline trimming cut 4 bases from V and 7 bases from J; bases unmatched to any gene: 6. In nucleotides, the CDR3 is TGCGCCAGCAGCGCACGACAGGGGGGAAATTCACCCCTCCACTTT. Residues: CASSARQGGNSPLHF.

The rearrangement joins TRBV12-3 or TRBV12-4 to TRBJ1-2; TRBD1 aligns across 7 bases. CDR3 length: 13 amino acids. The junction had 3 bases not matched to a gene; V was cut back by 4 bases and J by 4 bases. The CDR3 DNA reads TGTGCCAGCAGTTATCAGGGGGGCTATGGCTACACCTTC. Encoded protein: CASSYQGGYGYTF.

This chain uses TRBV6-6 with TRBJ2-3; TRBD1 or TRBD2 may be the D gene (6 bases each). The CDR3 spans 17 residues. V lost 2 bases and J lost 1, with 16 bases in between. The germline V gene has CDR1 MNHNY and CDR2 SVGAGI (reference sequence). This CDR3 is CASSYPKGGRGTDTQYF. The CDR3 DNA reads TGTGCCAGCAGTTACCCCAAAGGGGGGAGAGGCACAGATACGCAGTATTTT.